This passage covers 30 T cell receptor beta chains from one sample sequenced in a study of blood T cells in healthy people across ages. Next came a second PCR, run for about 6 to 12 cycles, which used a sample-barcoded 5' primer along with a J-beta primer mix. TCRdb re-called the 5' RACE reads through MiXCR, storing one row per CDR3 protein. The table has some 710,000 distinct CDR3 sequences, less than 60% seen once. Sequenced material: blood. The receptors were sampled from a man older than 75 in good health.

The chain uses TRBV20-1 and TRBJ2-5; TRBD2 matches at 8 bases. CDR1 DFQATT and CDR2 SNEGSKA come from the germline V gene (reference sequence). Trimming took 0 bases from V and 13 from J; bases not matched to a gene: 10. The CDR3 extends over 13 amino acids. As DNA, the CDR3 is TGCAGTGCTAGAGATTTTGGCGGGAGGCCCACGTACTTC. As protein: CSARDFGGRPTYF.

The J gene is TRBJ2-3, the V gene TRBV20-1, with 8 bases aligning to TRBD2. In germline, CDR1 is DFQATT, CDR2 SNEGSKA (reference sequence). V gave up 5 bases and J gave up 2 bases; unmatched junction bases: 6. This CDR3 has 14 amino acids. The CDR3 protein is CSARISGATDTQYF. The CDR3 DNA is TGCAGTGCTCGAATTAGCGGGGCCACAGATACGCAGTATTTT.

The chain combines TRBV29-1 with TRBJ2-5, with unresolved D. Looked up from germline, CDR1 is SQVTM and CDR2 is ANQGSEA. CDR3 length: 12 residues. V gave up 4 bases and J gave up 6 bases, with 12 bases separating them. The CDR3 nucleotides are TGCAGCGTTGTAAGGGAACGGAAGACCCAGTACTTC. As protein: CSVVRERKTQYF.

This clonotype has a count of ten or more. J is TRBJ2-5 and V is TRBV20-1, with D maybe TRBD1 (5 bases). The CDR3 is 13 amino acids. Germline-derived CDR1 and CDR2 are DFQATT and SNEGSKA (reference sequence). V was trimmed by 0 bases and J by 3 bases, leaving 8 bases between them. Here the CDR3 reads CSARDPGKETQYF. The CDR3 DNA follows: TGCAGTGCTAGAGATCCAGGGAAAGAGACCCAGTACTTC.

The V call is TRBV10-3, the J call TRBJ2-7; D may be TRBD2 (5 bases). The CDR3 length is 12 residues. V lost 4 bases and J lost 4, with 8 bases in between. The germline V gene encodes CDR1 ENHRY and CDR2 SYGVKD. The CDR3 DNA reads as TGTGCCATCAGTGGTCGGGGTTACGAGCAGTACTTC. Protein product: CAISGRGYEQYF.

A remark on this clonotype: Germline is not matched at one junction end, which may reflect a read error. V is TRBV20-1 and J is TRBJ2-1, with 12 bases identical to TRBD2. The germline V gene has CDR1 DFQATT and CDR2 SNEGSKA (reference sequence). This CDR3 has 14 residues. The CDR3 is CRARTSGTYNEQFF. The CDR3, as DNA: TGCAGAGCTAGGACTAGCGGGACCTACAATGAGCAGTTCTTC.

The CDR3 DNA follows: TGTGCCAGCAGACCTACCTCTTTTTCCGAGCAGTACTTC. It codes for CASRPTSFSEQYF. This rearrangement joins TRBV12-3 or TRBV12-4 to TRBJ2-4; D unclear. The DNA end favors TRBJ2-7, so the J call may be wrong. CDR3 length: 13 residues.

This chain links TRBV5-1 with TRBJ2-7; tentatively, D is TRBD2 (6 bases). The CDR3 runs 15 residues. Trimming removed 1 base at V and 1 base at J, with 12 bases between. CDR1 and CDR2 (germline): SGHRS, YFSETQ. The chain's CDR3 is CASSLLIGGSYEQYF. CDR3 in DNA: TGCGCCAGCAGCTTGCTGATCGGAGGGTCCTACGAGCAGTACTTC.

This chain uses TRBV2 with TRBJ2-1; 13 bases are shared with TRBD2. V trimming: 7 bases; J trimming: 9 bases; junction bases outside the gene matches: 12. The CDR3 is made up of 16 amino acids. The germline CDR1 and CDR2 sequences are SNHLY and FYNNEI. In DNA, the CDR3 is TGTGCCAGCACCAAACCTCGGACTAGCGGGAGAGGTGAGCAGTTCTTC. Protein: CASTKPRTSGRGEQFF.

The chain couples TRBV6-2 or TRBV6-3 to TRBJ2-1; TRBD2 aligns across 7 bases. The ends lost 0 bases at V and 0 bases at J; junction bases unmatched: 11. Germline V CDR1 and CDR2: MNHEY, SVGEGT. This CDR3 is 19 amino acids long. The CDR3 bases are TGTGCCAGCAGTTACTCGTACCGAGCGGGGACCAGCTCCTACAATGAGCAGTTCTTC. It yields the protein CASSYSYRAGTSSYNEQFF.

The chain has TRBV19 and TRBJ1-6; the D is unclear. Trimming left V 4 bases short and J 5 bases short, with 12 bases between. Germline-derived CDR1 and CDR2 are LNHDA and SQIVND (reference sequence). This CDR3 has 15 amino acids. The CDR3 is CASSRAAADNSPLHF. CDR3 nucleotide sequence: TGTGCCAGTAGTAGGGCGGCGGCGGATAATTCACCCCTCCACTTT.

As for this clonotype: A single base separates this from a much larger clone, so it may be a read error. The rearrangement joins TRBV10-3 to TRBJ1-2; D remains ambiguous. Germline values: CDR1 ENHRY, CDR2 SYGVKD. There are 14 residues in the CDR3. DNA of the CDR3: TGTGCCGTCAGTGAGCCCACTAGAAACTATGGCTACACCTTC. Translation gives CAVSEPTRNYGYTF.

To note about this clonotype: This may arise from a read error, as a much more abundant clone is one base away. The chain links TRBV20-1 to TRBJ2-5; D may be TRBD2 (5 bases). The CDR3 loop spans 13 amino acids. Trimming removed 3 bases at V and 11 bases at J, with 19 bases between. Per germline, CDR1 DFQATT and CDR2 SNEGSKA (reference sequence). The CDR3 region has the DNA TGCAGTGCTAGGCAGAGGGCCGAAGGTGAGCAGTACTTC. Amino acids: CSARQRAEGEQYF.

The rearrangement links TRBV12-3 or TRBV12-4 to TRBJ2-1, with TRBD2 matching 9 bases. Losses at the gene ends were 3 bases for V and 9 bases for J; bases not matched to a gene: 12. The CDR3 is 16 amino acids. The DNA for the CDR3 is TGTGCCAGCAGTTTGGTCCCCGGGACTAGCTTTACTGAGCAGTTCTTC. Encoded protein: CASSLVPGTSFTEQFF.

The rearrangement uses TRBV5-1 and TRBJ2-7; TRBD1 matches 10 bases. V lost 4 bases, J lost 5 bases, and 6 bases stayed unmatched. This CDR3 has 14 residues. Per germline, CDR1 SGHRS and CDR2 YFSETQ. CDR3 DNA sequence: TGCGCCAGCAGCGAGGGACAGGGGATCAACGAGCAGTACTTC. Its translation is CASSEGQGINEQYF. The full variable domain, in which reference TRBV5-1 and TRBJ2-7 provide the parts outside the CDR3, is KAGVTQTPRYLIKTRGQQVTLSCSPISGHRSVSWYQQTPGQGLQFLFEYFSETQRNKGNFPGRFSGRQFSNSRSEMNVSTLELGDSALYLCASSEGQGINEQYFGPGTRLTVT.

This clonotype was counted many times. The chain joins TRBV7-2 to TRBJ2-3; perhaps TRBD2 as D (6 bases). V dropped 5 bases and J dropped 1 base, with 7 bases sitting between them. The germline V gene has CDR1 SGHTA and CDR2 FQGNSA. The CDR3 is made up of 13 amino acids. CDR3 DNA: TGTGCCAGCAGCCAGCGGGGCACAGATACGCAGTATTTT. Translated: CASSQRGTDTQYF.

V is TRBV7-2 and J is TRBJ2-3, with 7 nucleotides matching TRBD1. The ends lost 1 base at V and 2 bases at J; junction bases unmatched: 9. The CDR3 is made up of 17 amino acids. Germline V CDR1 and CDR2: SGHTA, FQGNSA. The chain's CDR3 is CASSLGAGGPPTDTQYF. The CDR3 bases are TGTGCCAGCAGCTTAGGGGCAGGGGGTCCCCCCACAGATACGCAGTATTTT.

V and J are TRBV7-9 and TRBJ2-1; 8 nucleotides line up with TRBD1. Germline values: CDR1 SEHNR, CDR2 FQNEAQ (reference sequence). This CDR3 is built from 15 residues. V lost 1 base, J lost 5 bases, and 4 bases stayed unmatched. This CDR3 reads CASSLVGTGNNEQFF. In DNA, the CDR3 is TGTGCCAGCAGCTTAGTTGGGACAGGAAACAATGAGCAGTTCTTC.

Notes on this clonotype: This sequence may be a read error, since a much larger clone differs from it by one base. The chain is built from TRBV29-1 and TRBJ2-1; TRBD1 or TRBD2 may be the D gene (5 bases each). The CDR3 runs to 14 residues. Per germline, CDR1 SQVTM and CDR2 ANQGSEA. V lost 7 bases and J lost 5, with 18 bases in between. CDR3 nucleotide sequence: TGCAGCGCGGGACCAGTGCTCTATGACAATGAGCAGTTCTTC. This encodes CSAGPVLYDNEQFF.

V and J are TRBV9 and TRBJ2-1, with 8 bases fitting TRBD2. Trimming at V came to 3 bases and at J to 7 bases, leaving 6 bases not matched to a gene. This CDR3 comprises 14 residues. Germline V gives CDR1 SGDLS, CDR2 YYNGEE. The CDR3 loop is CASSAKTSVNEQFF. The CDR3 DNA is TGTGCCAGCAGCGCGAAGACTAGCGTGAATGAGCAGTTCTTC.

V gene TRBV7-9 combines with J gene TRBJ2-5; the match to TRBD2 covers 10 bases. The CDR3 sequence is 15 residues long. Germline trimming cut 6 bases from V and 0 bases from J; bases unmatched to any gene: 4. CDR1 is SEHNR, CDR2 FQNEAQ, per germline (reference sequence). The CDR3 loop is CASRLAGLYQETQYF. The CDR3 DNA reads as TGTGCCAGCAGACTAGCGGGGTTGTACCAAGAGACCCAGTACTTC.

This clonotype showed up just a few times. The chain joins TRBV4-2 to TRBJ1-2, with 8 bases fitting TRBD1. V dropped 0 bases and J dropped 8; count of bases not matched to a gene: 11. The CDR3 consists of 16 residues. Germline lookup yields CDR1 LGHNA and CDR2 YNFKEQ. CDR3 residues: CASSQDGGQGAEGYTF. In nucleotides, the CDR3 is TGTGCCAGCAGCCAAGATGGCGGACAGGGTGCTGAGGGCTACACCTTC.

This clonotype was detected ten times or more. The V and J genes are TRBV5-1 and TRBJ2-1; no clear D gene. Trimming stripped 3 bases from V and 6 bases from J, with 10 bases between. This CDR3 is built from 13 residues. In germline, CDR1 is SGHRS, CDR2 YFSETQ. The CDR3 region has the DNA TGCGCCAGCAGCTCGGGCCCCCCCAATGAGCAGTTCTTC. Translation gives CASSSGPPNEQFF. Full variable domain (missing parts from reference TRBV5-1 and TRBJ2-1): KAGVTQTPRYLIKTRGQQVTLSCSPISGHRSVSWYQQTPGQGLQFLFEYFSETQRNKGNFPGRFSGRQFSNSRSEMNVSTLELGDSALYLCASSSGPPNEQFFGPGTRLTVL.

This clonotype was found a few times. The chain employs TRBV30 and TRBJ1-4, with D tentatively TRBD1 (6 bases). V dropped 3 bases and J dropped 8 bases, with 16 bases sitting between them. Germline-derived CDR1 and CDR2 are GTSNPN and SVGIG (reference sequence). The CDR3 extends over 14 amino acids. CDR3 region: CAWSPRRGGEKLFF. CDR3 coding DNA: TGTGCCTGGAGCCCGAGGAGGGGGGGAGAAAAACTGTTTTTT.

This clonotype has a single count. The J gene is TRBJ2-1, the V gene TRBV27; the D is unclear. Trimming cost V 7 bases and J 7 bases, with 8 bases left between them. There are 11 residues in the CDR3. Germline-derived CDR1 and CDR2 are MNHEY and SMNVEV (reference sequence). The CDR3: CASIRGNEQFF. The CDR3 bases are TGTGCCAGCATACGAGGTAATGAGCAGTTCTTC.

The chain recombines TRBV7-2 with TRBJ2-1; D is perhaps TRBD2 (5 bases). Germline CDR1 SGHTA, CDR2 FQGNSA. V was pared by 0 bases and J by 9 bases, with 9 bases between. The CDR3 length is 13 residues. The CDR3 here is CASSLAIAGEQFF. The DNA of the CDR3 is TGTGCCAGCAGCTTAGCTATCGCGGGTGAGCAGTTCTTC. Complete variable domain (other parts from reference TRBV7-2 and TRBJ2-1): GAGVSQSPSNKVTEKGKDVELRCDPISGHTALYWYRQSLGQGLEFLIYFQGNSAPDKSGLPSDRFSAERTGGSVSTLTIQRTQQEDSAVYLCASSLAIAGEQFFGPGTRLTVL.

V and J are TRBV7-6 and TRBJ2-1; 12 bases fit TRBD2. This CDR3 contains 15 residues. The V gene's germline CDR1 is SGHVS and CDR2 FNYEAQ. V lost 6 bases and J lost 4; bases outside the gene matches: 4. The CDR3 DNA reads TGTGCCAGCAGTCGACTAGCGGGGGAATACAATGAGCAGTTCTTC. It translates to CASSRLAGEYNEQFF.

This clonotype was picked up a small number of times. This chain links TRBV12-3 or TRBV12-4 with TRBJ2-1, with 9 bases fitting TRBD2. The CDR3 is made up of 15 amino acids. Trimming removed 3 bases from V and 9 bases from J; junction bases left unmatched: 9. CDR3 region: CASSFQGGSGSEQFF. In DNA, the CDR3 is TGTGCCAGCAGTTTCCAGGGAGGTAGCGGGAGTGAGCAGTTCTTC.

The chain combines TRBV7-2 with TRBJ2-7; a possible D gene is TRBD1 (5 bases). Trimming shortened V by 1 base and J by 6 bases, and 13 bases separated the two germline ends. CDR1 is SGHTA, CDR2 FQGNSA, per germline. This CDR3 is 14 amino acids long. The CDR3 sequence is CASSLDPGKSEQYF. In nucleotides, the CDR3 is TGTGCCAGCAGCTTAGACCCAGGGAAGTCCGAGCAGTACTTC. Together with reference TRBV7-2 and TRBJ2-7, the CDR3 gives the full variable domain: GAGVSQSPSNKVTEKGKDVELRCDPISGHTALYWYRQSLGQGLEFLIYFQGNSAPDKSGLPSDRFSAERTGGSVSTLTIQRTQQEDSAVYLCASSLDPGKSEQYFGPGTRLTVT.

This clonotype was observed a handful of times. V usage is TRBV6-6 and J usage is TRBJ2-7; 8 bases map to TRBD1. Germline V lookup: CDR1 MNHNY, CDR2 SVGAGI (reference sequence). The junction had 5 bases not matched to a gene; V was cut back by 1 base and J by 6 bases. The CDR3 loop spans 14 amino acids. CDR3 in DNA: TGTGCCAGCAGTTACTTCTCAGGGGGCGCCGAGCAGTACTTC. This encodes CASSYFSGGAEQYF.